Listed here are 20 T cell receptor beta chains from one sample, sequenced in a study of blood T cell repertoires in COVID-19. The table came from immunoSEQ multiplex PCR; TCRdb's copy has only in-frame clones and leaves some out. The table shows 210,000 or so clones, with approximately 86% occurring only once. The sequenced material came from peripheral blood. Receptors originate from a man younger than 35 with active or convalescent COVID-19.

V is TRBV7-9 and J is TRBJ2-2; perhaps TRBD2 as D (5 bases). The CDR3 has 15 amino acids. With 5 bases removed from V and 2 bases from J, the gap between germline ends came to 12 bases. From germline, CDR1 is SEHNR and CDR2 FQNEAQ (reference sequence). The CDR3 coding sequence is TGTGCCAGCAGCCCTATTCGGGGTAACACCGGGGAGCTGTTTTTT. Translation: CASSPIRGNTGELFF.

This clone has just a few counts. The J gene is TRBJ2-1, the V gene TRBV28; D is perhaps TRBD1 (5 bases). The CDR3 has 13 residues. CDR1 is MDHEN, CDR2 SYDVKM, per germline. V shed 3 bases and J shed 7 bases, with 10 bases lying between them. The CDR3 spells CASSFDSQNEQFF. DNA of the CDR3: TGTGCCAGCAGTTTCGACAGTCAAAATGAGCAGTTCTTC.

V gene TRBV7-9 combines with J gene TRBJ2-7, with 9 bases matching TRBD1. V was pared by 5 bases and J by 2 bases, with 7 bases of the junction left unmatched. CDR3 length: 15 amino acids. The germline CDR1 and CDR2 sequences are SEHNR and FQNEAQ (reference sequence). The chain's CDR3 is CASSAGRDRAYEQYF. CDR3 nucleotide sequence: TGTGCCAGCAGCGCGGGGAGGGACAGGGCCTACGAGCAGTACTTC.

The chain couples TRBV21-1 to TRBJ2-5; TRBD2, the D gene given by the table, was not confirmed from the DNA. TRBV21-1 corresponds to a pseudogene. The CDR3 extends over 16 amino acids. CDR3 region: CASSQKAGEVEETQYF. The CDR3 DNA is TGTGCCAGCAGCCAAAAGGCGGGAGAGGTGGAAGAGACCCAGTACTTC.

This chain links TRBV4-3 with TRBJ1-2; no definite D call. Trimming shortened V by 0 bases and J by 3 bases, and 14 bases separated the two germline ends. The CDR3 is made up of 16 amino acids. Germline CDR1 and CDR2: LGHNA and YSLEER. CDR3 sequence reads: CASSQEGGMSHYGYTF. CDR3 in DNA: TGCGCCAGCAGCCAAGAAGGCGGGATGAGCCACTATGGCTACACCTTC.

The V call is TRBV6-2 or TRBV6-3, the J call TRBJ2-1; the match to TRBD2 covers 8 bases. The CDR3 consists of 18 residues. V trimming: 0 bases; J trimming: 0 bases; junction bases outside the gene matches: 7. Germline lookup yields CDR1 MNHEY and CDR2 SVGEGT. CDR3 amino acids: CASSYSKASGSSYNEQFF. The CDR3 DNA sequence: TGTGCCAGCAGTTACTCGAAAGCTAGCGGGTCCTCCTACAATGAGCAGTTCTTC.

V is TRBV24-1 and J is TRBJ2-3; the match to TRBD1 covers 9 bases. The CDR3 runs to 16 residues. Germline trimming cut 2 bases from V and 4 bases from J; bases unmatched to any gene: 6. Germline V lookup: CDR1 KGHDR, CDR2 SFDVKD. The DNA for the CDR3 is TGTGCCACCAGTGATTGGGACAGGGAAGGGTCAGATACGCAGTATTTT. This sequence encodes CATSDWDREGSDTQYF.

This clone came up a few times. V gene TRBV11-1 combines with J gene TRBJ2-5; perhaps TRBD2 as D (5 bases). The CDR3 length is 15 residues. V was clipped by 5 bases and J by 4 bases, with 17 bases between them. Germline CDR1 and CDR2: SGHAT and FQDESV (reference sequence). The CDR3 DNA reads as TGTGCCAGCAGCCCGTCTGTCGCGGGCGGAGAGACCCAGTACTTC. It codes for CASSPSVAGGETQYF.

V and J are TRBV19 and TRBJ1-2; 10 nucleotides line up with TRBD1. The CDR3 has 14 amino acids. Losses at the gene ends were 7 bases for V and 9 bases for J; bases not matched to a gene: 11. CDR1 and CDR2 from the germline V gene are LNHDA and SQIVND (reference sequence). The CDR3 spells CASTMGDRGRRYTF. DNA for the CDR3: TGTGCCAGTACCATGGGGGACAGGGGCAGGCGCTACACCTTC.

The chain is built from TRBV6-5 and TRBJ2-1, with 10 positions matching TRBD2. Germline CDR1 reads MNHEY; CDR2 reads SVGAGI. The J segment lost 1 base and the V segment lost 5 bases, leaving 2 bases of the junction unmatched. This CDR3 comprises 15 residues. Here the CDR3 reads CASSSGRASYNEQFF. Written as DNA, the CDR3 is TGTGCCAGCAGTAGCGGGAGGGCATCCTACAATGAGCAGTTCTTC.

The chain recombines TRBV20-1 with TRBJ2-1, with 11 nucleotides matching TRBD2. CDR1 is DFQATT and CDR2 is SNEGSKA in the germline V gene (reference sequence). Losses at the gene ends were 3 bases for V and 8 bases for J; bases not matched to a gene: 9. CDR3 size: 15 residues. As DNA, the CDR3 is TGCAGTGCTAGTACCCCTAGCGGGAGGTTGGATGAGCAGTTCTTC. This codes for CSASTPSGRLDEQFF.

V usage is TRBV24-1 and J usage is TRBJ2-1, with 7 bases fitting TRBD1. CDR1 and CDR2 (germline): KGHDR, SFDVKD. The CDR3 length is 14 residues. With V trimmed by 5 bases and J by 10 bases, 10 bases remained unmatched. CDR3 amino acids: CATSAPGTVYEQFF. The CDR3 nucleotides are TGTGCCACCAGTGCCCCCGGGACAGTGTACGAGCAGTTCTTC.

The gene calls are TRBV19 and TRBJ2-1; 9 bases align to TRBD2. Germline CDR1 reads LNHDA; CDR2 reads SQIVND (reference sequence). CDR3 length: 18 amino acids. Unmatched junction bases numbered 18, after V lost 6 bases and J lost 6 bases. In DNA form, the CDR3 reads TGTGCCAGTAGCCCTAGTACCAAATTAGCGGGAGCTACCAATGAGCAGTTCTTC. It translates to CASSPSTKLAGATNEQFF.

This sequence joins TRBV7-9 and TRBJ2-3, with 7 bases fitting TRBD2. This CDR3 spans 17 amino acids. Germline V lookup: CDR1 SEHNR, CDR2 FQNEAQ (reference sequence). V lost 2 bases and J lost 5; bases outside the gene matches: 13. The CDR3 spells CASSLSGRLKRGDTQYF. In nucleotides, the CDR3 is TGTGCCAGCAGCTTATCCGGGAGGCTGAAAAGAGGAGATACGCAGTATTTT.

The chain couples TRBV6-2 or TRBV6-3 to TRBJ2-7, with 7 positions matching TRBD2. CDR1 and CDR2 (germline): MNHEY, SVGEGT. CDR3 length: 14 amino acids. The junction had 5 bases not matched to a gene; V was cut back by 2 bases and J by 4 bases. CDR3 residues: CASSYMGGGYEQYF. CDR3 coding DNA: TGTGCCAGCAGTTACATGGGCGGGGGTTACGAGCAGTACTTC.

The chain has TRBV10-1 and TRBJ2-2; 10 bases agree with TRBD2. CDR3 length: 20 amino acids. Trimming at V came to 2 bases and at J to 7 bases, leaving 19 bases not matched to a gene. Germline V gives CDR1 WNHNN, CDR2 SYGVQD (reference sequence). Written as DNA, the CDR3 is TGCGCCAGCAGTGAGAGAGCCGGCCTAGCGGGAGAAGGGTCGGGCGGGGAGCTGTTTTTT. Protein: CASSERAGLAGEGSGGELFF.

This CDR3 is CASSLAGLGFQFF. The CDR3 region has the DNA TGTGCCAGCAGCTTAGCGGGACTAGGTTTCCAGTTCTTC. The chain couples TRBV7-9 to TRBJ2-1; TRBD2 aligns across 8 bases. The trim removed 0 bases at V and 13 bases at J, leaving 5 bases unmatched. The CDR3 has 13 amino acids. Germline V CDR1 and CDR2: SEHNR, FQNEAQ (reference sequence).

This sequence joins TRBV7-2 and TRBJ1-1, with a possible D match to TRBD1 (5 bases). The V end lost 5 bases, the J end lost 4 bases, and 14 bases lay between the germline ends. CDR1 is SGHTA and CDR2 is FQGNSA in the germline V gene. The CDR3 length is 14 residues. The CDR3 DNA follows: TGTGCCAGCAGCACCCGACAGAAAACCACTGAAGCTTTCTTT. It is translated as CASSTRQKTTEAFF.

In DNA, the CDR3 is TGTGCCAGCAGTGAACAACAGCCAGCGGCCTACGAGCAGTACTTC. Protein sequence: CASSEQQPAAYEQYF. The chain uses TRBV2 and TRBJ2-7; possible D gene TRBD2, 5 bases. Per the germline V gene, CDR1 is SNHLY and CDR2 is FYNNEI. V was clipped by 2 bases and J by 2 bases, with 13 bases between them. The CDR3 covers 15 residues.

This chain connects TRBV4-2 to TRBJ1-1, with D tentatively TRBD1 (5 bases). The CDR3 contains 15 residues. V was clipped by 4 bases and J by 3 bases, with 15 bases between them. Germline V gene sequence: CDR1 LGHNA, CDR2 YNFKEQ. CDR3 residues: CASSPDGGGDTEAFF. CDR3 in DNA: TGTGCCAGCAGCCCCGATGGGGGGGGAGACACTGAAGCTTTCTTT.